Listed here is a single T cell receptor (beta chain). This record comes from a study of pediatric ulcerative colitis. Whole-study context: Disease was pancolitis in six or seven and left-sided in two, histology-confirmed.

Before the diagnostic colonoscopy, ulcerative colitis patients were free of immunosuppressive medication. V was pared by 0 bases and J by 4 bases, with 10 bases between. The CDR3 totals 15 residues. CDR1 MNHNY and CDR2 SVGAGI come from the germline V gene (reference sequence). Samples were sequenced at Survey level, maximum 500,000 reads. Measured with immunoSEQ multiplex PCR; TCRdb has only the in-frame clones, and not every one. The sample lists 59,000 or so clones; around 80% were seen once. This chain joins TRBV6-6 and TRBJ2-4; D might be TRBD1 (6 bases). The sequencing sample was made of blood. The source is a boy between 10 and 17 years old with moderate ulcerative colitis. CDR3: CASSYSTGQKNIQYF. In DNA form, the CDR3 reads TGTGCCAGCAGTTACTCTACAGGGCAGAAAAACATTCAGTACTTC.